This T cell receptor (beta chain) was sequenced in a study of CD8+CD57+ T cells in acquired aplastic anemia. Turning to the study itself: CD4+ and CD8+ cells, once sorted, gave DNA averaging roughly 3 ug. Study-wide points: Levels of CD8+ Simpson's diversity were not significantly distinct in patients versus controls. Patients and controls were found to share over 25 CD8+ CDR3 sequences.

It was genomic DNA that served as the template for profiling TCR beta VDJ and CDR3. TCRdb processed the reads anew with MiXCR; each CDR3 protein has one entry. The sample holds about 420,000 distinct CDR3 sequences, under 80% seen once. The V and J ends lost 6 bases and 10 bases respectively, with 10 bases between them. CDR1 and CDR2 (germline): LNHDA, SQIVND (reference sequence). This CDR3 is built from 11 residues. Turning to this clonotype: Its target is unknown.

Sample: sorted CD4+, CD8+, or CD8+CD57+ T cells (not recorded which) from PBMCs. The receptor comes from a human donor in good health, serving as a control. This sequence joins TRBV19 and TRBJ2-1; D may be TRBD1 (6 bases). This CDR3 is CASRIQGEQFF. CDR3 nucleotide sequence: TGTGCCAGTAGAATTCAGGGGGAGCAGTTCTTC.